This T cell receptor beta chain was retrieved from a study of T cells expressing NK-cell markers. Study-wide context: In the group of eight sequenced donors, seven were HCMV-seropositive and one was seronegative. Whole-study results and caveats: Expanded NKG2C+ T cell clones were not confirmed as HCMV-specific. Researchers report these clonotypes also headed the CD3+CD56-NKG2C+ fraction in several donors.

5'RACE template switching with UMIs produced the TCR beta cDNA. TCRdb reprocessed the 5' RACE reads and reports one entry per CDR3 protein, with no DNA. This sample's clone table lists 400,000 to 500,000 distinct CDR3 sequences. A remark on this clonotype: Its antigen is not known.

Germline V gives CDR1 SEHNR, CDR2 FQNEAQ (reference sequence). The CDR3 length is 13 residues. The origin of this receptor is a woman between 18 and 70 years old in good health. Sequencing was carried out using blood T cells: a sorted CD56 or NKG2C T cell subset, CD4+ or CD8+ T cells, or bulk PBMC T cells (not recorded which). The chain has TRBV7-9 and TRBJ1-1. This CDR3 reads CASSLALEGEAFF.